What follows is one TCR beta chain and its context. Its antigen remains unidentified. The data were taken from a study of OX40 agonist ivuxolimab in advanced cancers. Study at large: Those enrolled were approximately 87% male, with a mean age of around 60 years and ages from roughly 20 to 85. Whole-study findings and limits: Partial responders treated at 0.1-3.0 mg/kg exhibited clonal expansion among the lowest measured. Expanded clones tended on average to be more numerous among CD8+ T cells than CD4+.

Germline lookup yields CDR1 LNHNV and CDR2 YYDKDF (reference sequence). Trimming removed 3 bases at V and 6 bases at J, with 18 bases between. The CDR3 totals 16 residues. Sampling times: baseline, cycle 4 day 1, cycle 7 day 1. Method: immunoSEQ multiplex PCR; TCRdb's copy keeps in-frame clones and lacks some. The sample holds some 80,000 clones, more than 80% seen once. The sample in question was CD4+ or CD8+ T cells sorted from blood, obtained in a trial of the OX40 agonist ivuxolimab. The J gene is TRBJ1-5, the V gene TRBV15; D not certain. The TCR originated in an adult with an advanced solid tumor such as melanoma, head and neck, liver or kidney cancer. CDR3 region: CATSRSVVRERQPQHF. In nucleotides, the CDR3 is TGTGCCACCAGCAGGTCGGTGGTACGCGAGCGTCAGCCCCAGCATTTT.